The rows below give T cell receptor beta chains drawn from one sample of a study of blood T cell repertoires in COVID-19. The assay was immunoSEQ multiplex PCR, and TCRdb's table has in-frame clones only and misses some. Of 150,000 to 200,000 clones listed, around nine tenths are singletons. The sequencing input was peripheral blood. The source is a man between 65 and 85 years old with acute or convalescent COVID-19. Both conserved end residues are part of each CDR3. Each record gives: V gene, D gene, J gene, clone size, CDR3 length, CDR3 protein, CDR3 DNA. D genes are given only for firm matches. Expanded clones get a size class; other rows say once, few or many, or leave the size out.

v_call: TRBV4-3
d_call: -
j_call: TRBJ2-3
clone_size: -
cdr3_length: 17
cdr3_aa: CASSQVVSRIITDTQYF
cdr3_nt: TGCGCCAGCAGCCAAGTGGTCAGCAGGATAATTACAGATACGCAGTATTTT

v_call: TRBV18
d_call: TRBD2
j_call: TRBJ2-7
clone_size: -
cdr3_length: 17
cdr3_aa: CASSPMPGRPTLGEQYF
cdr3_nt: TGTGCCAGCTCACCAATGCCCGGGAGGCCAACCCTTGGCGAGCAGTACTTC

v_call: TRBV2
d_call: TRBD1
j_call: TRBJ1-5
clone_size: -
cdr3_length: 15
cdr3_aa: CASSQGQGEDQPQHF
cdr3_nt: TGTGCCAGCAGCCAAGGACAGGGGGAGGATCAGCCCCAGCATTTT

v_call: TRBV6-1
d_call: TRBD1
j_call: TRBJ1-2
clone_size: -
cdr3_length: 15
cdr3_aa: CASSEMGDSYYGYTF
cdr3_nt: TGTGCCAGCAGTGAAATGGGGGACAGCTACTATGGCTACACCTTC

v_call: TRBV30
d_call: -
j_call: TRBJ1-1
clone_size: -
cdr3_length: 11
cdr3_aa: CAWSVQGTAFF
cdr3_nt: TGTGCCTGGAGTGTTCAGGGGACGGCTTTCTTT

v_call: TRBV7-9
d_call: -
j_call: TRBJ2-7
clone_size: -
cdr3_length: 14
cdr3_aa: CASSLTGYPYEQYF
cdr3_nt: TGTGCCAGCAGTTTGACAGGATACCCCTACGAGCAGTACTTC

v_call: TRBV5-1
d_call: TRBD2
j_call: TRBJ2-1
clone_size: -
cdr3_length: 20
cdr3_aa: CASSPGLAGTEPHFYNEQFF
cdr3_nt: TGCGCCAGCAGCCCCGGACTAGCGGGAACTGAGCCCCACTTCTACAATGAGCAGTTCTTC

v_call: TRBV6-5
d_call: TRBD1
j_call: TRBJ1-6
clone_size: once
cdr3_length: 14
cdr3_aa: CASTLGDRSSPLHF
cdr3_nt: TGTGCCAGCACCTTAGGGGACAGGAGTTCACCCCTCCACTTT

v_call: TRBV27
d_call: -
j_call: TRBJ2-1
clone_size: -
cdr3_length: 14
cdr3_aa: CASSFVGGPNEQFF
cdr3_nt: TGTGCCAGCAGTTTCGTGGGAGGCCCTAATGAGCAGTTCTTC

v_call: TRBV21-1
d_call: -
j_call: TRBJ2-5
clone_size: once
cdr3_length: 15
cdr3_aa: CASSKGGGSGETQYF
cdr3_nt: TGTGCCAGCAGCAAAGGGGGCGGGAGCGGAGAGACCCAGTACTTC

v_call: TRBV6-4
d_call: -
j_call: TRBJ1-2
clone_size: -
cdr3_length: 16
cdr3_aa: CASTSQGGVGNYGYTF
cdr3_nt: TGTGCCAGCACGTCGCAGGGAGGAGTGGGGAACTATGGCTACACCTTC

v_call: TRBV2
d_call: -
j_call: TRBJ2-5
clone_size: -
cdr3_length: 13
cdr3_aa: CASRVGPRGTQYF
cdr3_nt: TGTGCCAGCAGGGTTGGACCCAGGGGGACCCAGTACTTC

v_call: TRBV5-4
d_call: -
j_call: TRBJ2-2
clone_size: -
cdr3_length: 14
cdr3_aa: CASSQHRETGELFF
cdr3_nt: TGTGCCAGCAGCCAACACAGGGAAACCGGGGAGCTGTTTTTT

v_call: TRBV2
d_call: -
j_call: TRBJ1-5
clone_size: -
cdr3_length: 15
cdr3_aa: CASSELRGGNQPQHF
cdr3_nt: TGTGCCAGCAGTGAACTCAGGGGTGGCAATCAGCCCCAGCATTTT

v_call: TRBV5-4
d_call: -
j_call: TRBJ1-1
clone_size: -
cdr3_length: 15
cdr3_aa: CASSSAGVETRGAFF
cdr3_nt: TGTGCCAGCAGCTCGGCGGGAGTTGAGACTAGGGGAGCTTTCTTT

v_call: TRBV2
d_call: -
j_call: TRBJ2-7
clone_size: -
cdr3_length: 14
cdr3_aa: CASKLGTVGYEQYF
cdr3_nt: TGTGCCAGCAAGCTCGGGACTGTAGGCTACGAGCAGTACTTC

v_call: TRBV12-5
d_call: TRBD1
j_call: TRBJ1-5
clone_size: -
cdr3_length: 15
cdr3_aa: CASGLGQGAIQPQHF
cdr3_nt: TGTGCTAGTGGTTTGGGACAGGGGGCTATTCAGCCCCAGCATTTT

v_call: TRBV3-1/TRBV3-2
d_call: TRBD1
j_call: TRBJ1-1
clone_size: -
cdr3_length: 14
cdr3_aa: CASSQVGTGTEAFF
cdr3_nt: TGTGCCAGCAGCCAAGTTGGGACAGGGACTGAAGCTTTCTTT

v_call: TRBV5-4
d_call: TRBD2
j_call: TRBJ2-3
clone_size: -
cdr3_length: 16
cdr3_aa: CASSEEVAGGLDTQYF
cdr3_nt: TGTGCCAGCAGCGAGGAAGTAGCGGGGGGTTTGGATACGCAGTATTTT

v_call: TRBV11-3
d_call: TRBD2
j_call: TRBJ2-1
clone_size: -
cdr3_length: 16
cdr3_aa: CASSRSSGGAYNEQFF
cdr3_nt: TGTGCCAGCAGCAGGTCTAGCGGGGGGGCGTACAATGAGCAGTTCTTC

v_call: TRBV27
d_call: -
j_call: TRBJ2-1
clone_size: -
cdr3_length: 15
cdr3_aa: CASSTAGAGDNEQFF
cdr3_nt: TGTGCCAGCAGTACCGCGGGGGCCGGCGACAATGAGCAGTTCTTC

v_call: TRBV6-6
d_call: -
j_call: TRBJ1-1
clone_size: -
cdr3_length: 14
cdr3_aa: CASILPGRATEAFF
cdr3_nt: TGTGCCAGCATCCTTCCCGGGAGGGCCACTGAAGCTTTCTTT

v_call: TRBV25-1
d_call: -
j_call: TRBJ2-6
clone_size: -
cdr3_length: 16
cdr3_aa: CASSPPWGAGANVLTF
cdr3_nt: TGTGCCAGCAGTCCCCCTTGGGGGGCTGGGGCCAACGTCCTGACTTTC

v_call: TRBV2
d_call: -
j_call: TRBJ1-1
clone_size: -
cdr3_length: 12
cdr3_aa: CATSGEHTEAFF
cdr3_nt: TGTGCCACCTCAGGGGAACACACTGAAGCTTTCTTT